Below, 9 T cell receptor beta chains from the same sample are listed, as sequenced in a study of blood T cell repertoires in COVID-19. Measured with immunoSEQ multiplex PCR; TCRdb has only the in-frame clones, and not every one. The repertoire holds about 150,000 clones, around 75% seen once, with approximately 5.2% in the top ten. The specimen was peripheral blood. These receptors all come from an older woman with COVID-19, enrolled during active disease.

V usage is TRBV6-1 and J usage is TRBJ2-7; no reliable D call. The CDR3 length is 15 residues. Germline V CDR1 and CDR2: MNHNS, SASEGT. V was clipped by 2 bases and J by 4 bases, with 15 bases between them. The CDR3 DNA is TGTGCCAGCAGTGAACTGTCAGGTAAAACATACGAGCAGTACTTC. The encoded protein is CASSELSGKTYEQYF.

The V and J genes are TRBV4-3 and TRBJ1-5; the D gene is possibly TRBD1 (5 bases). V was trimmed by 0 bases and J by 9 bases, leaving 12 bases between them. Germline CDR1 LGHNA, CDR2 YSLEER. The CDR3 extends over 14 amino acids. The CDR3 sequence: CASSQEMGGRPQHF. The CDR3 DNA reads TGCGCCAGCAGCCAAGAGATGGGGGGTCGGCCCCAGCATTTT.

The chain joins TRBV5-6 to TRBJ1-1, with TRBD1 as a possible D gene (5 bases). Germline values: CDR1 SGHDT, CDR2 YYEEEE. V shed 0 bases and J shed 2 bases, with 11 bases lying between them. The CDR3 has 15 residues. The CDR3 DNA is TGTGCCAGCAGCTTGGTGCCAGGGCCCAACACTGAAGCTTTCTTT. It specifies CASSLVPGPNTEAFF.

The chain employs TRBV5-4 and TRBJ2-2, with 9 bases aligning to TRBD1. From germline, CDR1 is SGHNT and CDR2 YYREEE (reference sequence). The J segment lost 1 base and the V segment lost 4 bases, leaving 2 bases of the junction unmatched. The CDR3 has 15 amino acids. CDR3 region: CASSRDRENTGELFF. The CDR3 DNA follows: TGTGCCAGCAGCAGGGACAGGGAGAACACCGGGGAGCTGTTTTTT.

The chain links TRBV7-2 to TRBJ1-2; tentative D call: TRBD1 (5 bases). Germline loops: CDR1 SGHTA, CDR2 FQGNSA. V was clipped by 5 bases and J by 3 bases, with 28 bases between them. CDR3 size: 19 residues. The CDR3 region is CASSPRAPSRVGMDYGYTF. The DNA of the CDR3 is TGTGCCAGCAGCCCGCGCGCACCTTCCAGGGTTGGGATGGACTATGGCTACACCTTC.

The rearrangement links TRBV5-1 to TRBJ1-4; 9 nucleotides align to TRBD1. V lost 1 base and J lost 7; bases outside the gene matches: 5. This CDR3 comprises 15 residues. Germline lookup yields CDR1 SGHRS and CDR2 YFSETQ. CDR3 loop: CASSLSGTGSEKLFF. CDR3 nucleotide sequence: TGCGCCAGCAGCTTGAGCGGGACAGGGAGTGAAAAACTGTTTTTT.

The chain recombines TRBV7-9 with TRBJ2-7; D remains unclear. This CDR3 has 12 amino acids. Germline V gene data show CDR1 as SEHNR and CDR2 as FQNEAQ (reference sequence). Trimming shortened V by 5 bases and J by 5 bases, and 10 bases separated the two germline ends. CDR3 region: CASSNDWDEQYF. The DNA of the CDR3 is TGTGCCAGCAGCAACGACTGGGACGAGCAGTACTTC.

This chain links TRBV20-1 with TRBJ1-2; D unresolved. CDR1 is DFQATT, CDR2 SNEGSKA, per germline (reference sequence). The CDR3 covers 12 residues. The chain's CDR3 is CRASSEDYGYTF. CDR3 bases: TGCAGAGCCAGTTCGGAGGACTATGGCTACACCTTC.

The chain recombines TRBV4-2 with TRBJ1-1; tentatively, D is TRBD1 (6 bases). The germline V gene has CDR1 LGHNA and CDR2 YNFKEQ. The V end lost 2 bases, the J end lost 4 bases, and 14 bases lay between the germline ends. There are 15 residues in the CDR3. The CDR3 coding sequence is TGTGCCAGCAGCCAAAAAGAGGGGGAGGGCACTGAAGCTTTCTTT. It translates to CASSQKEGEGTEAFF.